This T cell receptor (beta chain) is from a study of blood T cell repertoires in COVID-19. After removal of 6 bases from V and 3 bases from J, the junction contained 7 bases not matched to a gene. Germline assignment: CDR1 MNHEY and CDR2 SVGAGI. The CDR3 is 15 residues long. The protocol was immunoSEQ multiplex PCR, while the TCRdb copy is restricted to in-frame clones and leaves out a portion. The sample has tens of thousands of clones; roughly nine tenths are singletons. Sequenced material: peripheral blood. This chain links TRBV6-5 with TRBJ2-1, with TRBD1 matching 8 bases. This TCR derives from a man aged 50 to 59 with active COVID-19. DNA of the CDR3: TGTGCCAGCAGCCGAGACAGGGGTGGCTACAATGAGCAGTTCTTC. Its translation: CASSRDRGGYNEQFF.